This TCR beta chain was profiled in a study of T cell responses to AZD1222 COVID-19 vaccine. Turning to the study itself: Pooled samples include second doses given at about 4 or 12 weeks. The study's findings and limits: Females made up more of the donors, who were largely white British, and clonal diversity may have come out too low.

Germline assignment: CDR1 ENHRY and CDR2 SYGVKD. The J segment lost 4 bases and the V segment lost 6 bases, leaving 3 bases of the junction unmatched. The CDR3 runs 14 residues. On this clone itself: Its target is unknown.

Assay: immunoSEQ multiplex PCR; the TCRdb copy retains only in-frame clones and omits some. The table records 150,000 or so clones, nearly 90% of them present only once. The genes are TRBV10-3 and TRBJ1-6; TRBD1 matches 7 bases. This receptor was obtained from an adult in good health. The input for sequencing was peripheral blood, taken on day 0 of AZD1222 vaccination. The chain's CDR3 is CAISPGQYNSPLHF. In DNA, the CDR3 is TGTGCCATCAGCCCGGGACAGTATAATTCACCCCTCCACTTT.